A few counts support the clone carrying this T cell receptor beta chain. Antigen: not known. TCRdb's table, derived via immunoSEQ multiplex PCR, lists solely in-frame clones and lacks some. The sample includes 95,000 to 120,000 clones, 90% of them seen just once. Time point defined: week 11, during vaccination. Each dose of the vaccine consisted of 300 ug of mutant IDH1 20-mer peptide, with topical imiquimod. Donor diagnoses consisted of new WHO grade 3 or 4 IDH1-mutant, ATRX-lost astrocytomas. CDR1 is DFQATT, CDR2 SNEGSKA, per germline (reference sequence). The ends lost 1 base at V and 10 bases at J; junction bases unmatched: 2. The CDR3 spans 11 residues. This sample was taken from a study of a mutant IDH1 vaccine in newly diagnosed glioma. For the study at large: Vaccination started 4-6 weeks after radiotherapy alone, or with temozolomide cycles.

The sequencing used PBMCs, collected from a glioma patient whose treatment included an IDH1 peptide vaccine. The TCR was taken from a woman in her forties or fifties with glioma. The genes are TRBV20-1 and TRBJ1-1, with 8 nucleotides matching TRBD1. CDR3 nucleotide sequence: TGCAGTGCTAGAGCGGACAGGGCAGCTTTCTTT. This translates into CSARADRAAFF.